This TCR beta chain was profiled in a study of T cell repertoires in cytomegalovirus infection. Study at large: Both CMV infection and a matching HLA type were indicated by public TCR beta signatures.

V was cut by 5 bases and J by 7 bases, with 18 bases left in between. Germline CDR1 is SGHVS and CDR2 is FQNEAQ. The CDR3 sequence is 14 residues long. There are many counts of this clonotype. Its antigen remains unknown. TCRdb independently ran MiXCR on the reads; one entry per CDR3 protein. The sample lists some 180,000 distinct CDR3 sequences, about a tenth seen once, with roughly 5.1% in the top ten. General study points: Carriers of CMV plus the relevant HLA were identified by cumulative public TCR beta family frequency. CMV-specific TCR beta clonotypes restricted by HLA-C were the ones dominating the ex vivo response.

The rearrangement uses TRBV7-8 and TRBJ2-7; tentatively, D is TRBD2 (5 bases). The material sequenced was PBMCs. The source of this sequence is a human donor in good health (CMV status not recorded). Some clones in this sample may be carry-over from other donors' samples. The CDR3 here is CASSDTRTGREQYF. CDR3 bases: TGTGCCAGCAGCGACACCCGGACTGGCCGGGAGCAGTACTTC.